The 27 T cell receptor beta chains below all came from one sample that was sequenced in a study of T cells in Graves' hyperthyroidism and ophthalmopathy. TCR beta CDR3 sequences were amplified from RNA transcripts. Primed by the HTBI set, a first-round RT-PCR was run on the TCR CDR3. One entry per CDR3 protein, called by TCRdb with MiXCR from the multiplex PCR reads. The sample gives some 510,000 distinct CDR3 sequences, roughly 20% of which show up once; 26% is in the top ten. The specimen sequenced was blood. The receptor set was obtained from a young man with Graves' hyperthyroidism.

This clonotype was recorded many times. This chain connects TRBV20-1 to TRBJ2-7, with a possible D match to TRBD1 (5 bases). Between the trimmed V and J ends, which lost 3 bases and 3 bases, there was a span of 15 bases. The CDR3 length is 14 residues. From germline, CDR1 is DFQATT and CDR2 SNEGSKA (reference sequence). The CDR3 sequence is CSARARQGNYEQYF. In DNA form, the CDR3 reads TGCAGTGCTAGGGCCAGGCAGGGCAACTACGAGCAGTACTTC.

This chain uses TRBV6-2 or TRBV6-3 with TRBJ1-2; D gene unclear. The V end lost 6 bases, the J end lost 5 bases, and 13 bases lay between the germline ends. Per the germline V gene, CDR1 is MNHEY and CDR2 is SVGEGT. The CDR3 is 13 residues long. The CDR3 sequence: CASRDHAGYGYTF. CDR3 nucleotides: TGTGCCAGCAGAGACCACGCCGGGTATGGCTACACCTTC.

Many counts were recorded for this clonotype. The J gene is TRBJ1-1, the V gene TRBV11-3; D gene uncertain. The V gene's germline CDR1 is SGHNT and CDR2 YENEEA. The V gene lost 2 bases and the J gene lost 2 bases, with 12 bases spanning the gap. This CDR3 is built from 15 residues. CDR3 nucleotide sequence: TGTGCCAGCAGCTTACCCTTTTCGCCAAACACTGAAGCTTTCTTT. This translates into CASSLPFSPNTEAFF.

Notes on this clonotype: A read error is likely, as this CDR3 ends without the conserved phenylalanine or tryptophan. The DNA is omitted, as the CDR3 cannot be located on it reliably, and the CDR3 follows TCRdb's listing. V usage is TRBV12-3 or TRBV12-4 and J usage is TRBJ2-2. From its first to its last residue, the CDR3 has 14 amino acids. CDR3 protein: CASSPRVNTGELLL.

This chain connects TRBV4-2 to TRBJ2-2; D gene ambiguous. CDR3 length: 15 residues. V dropped 1 base and J dropped 4 bases, with 10 bases sitting between them. From germline, CDR1 is LGHNA and CDR2 YNFKEQ. In nucleotides, the CDR3 is TGTGCCAGCAGCCAAGGAAGGGCCGTCACCGGGGAGCTGTTTTTT. Translating gives CASSQGRAVTGELFF.

This clonotype was observed many times. CDR3: CASSRRGERELFF. Written as DNA, the CDR3 is TGTGCCAGCAGTCGCAGGGGGGAACGGGAGCTGTTTTTT. The V and J genes are TRBV28 and TRBJ2-2; D perhaps matches TRBD1 (7 bases). V shed 5 bases and J shed 9 bases, with 13 bases lying between them. This CDR3 has 13 amino acids. The germline CDR1 and CDR2 sequences are MDHEN and SYDVKM.

This clonotype was counted between two and nine times. Being one base from a much bigger clone, this may be a read error. This chain uses TRBV20-1 with TRBJ2-5, with TRBD2 matching 9 bases. Germline lookup yields CDR1 DFQATT and CDR2 SNEGSKA (reference sequence). The CDR3 runs 16 residues. CDR3 sequence: CSARDLGGGDQETKYF. The CDR3 DNA is TGCAGTGCTAGAGATCTGGGCGGGGGGGATCAAGAGACCAAGTACTTC.

This clonotype was detected ten times or more. At one boundary the junction diverges from the germline segment, which might be a read error. DNA of the CDR3: TGCAGCGGCTTTAGGCAGGGGGCTTACATTCAATACTTC. This translates into CSGFRQGAYIQYF. V is TRBV20-1 and J is TRBJ2-4; 8 bases agree with TRBD1. The CDR3 sequence is 13 residues long. CDR1 is DFQATT, CDR2 SNEGSKA, per germline (reference sequence).

Many counts were recorded for this clonotype. The rearrangement uses TRBV7-9 and TRBJ1-1, with D perhaps matching TRBD1 (5 bases). From germline, CDR1 is SEHNR and CDR2 FQNEAQ (reference sequence). The CDR3 length is 15 residues. Trimming took off 4 bases at V and 3 bases at J, with 15 bases between the two ends. In DNA, the CDR3 is TGTGCCAGCAGCTACGAGGGCGGGACTTACACTGAAGCTTTCTTT. Translating it yields CASSYEGGTYTEAFF.

In its sample, this clonotype was seen many times. This chain uses TRBV20-1 with TRBJ1-1; D unresolved. The CDR3 is made up of 14 amino acids. Germline CDR1 DFQATT, CDR2 SNEGSKA (reference sequence). The V end lost 6 bases, the J end lost 1 base, and 15 bases lay between the germline ends. The CDR3 sequence is CSALGGSENTEAFF. The CDR3 coding sequence is TGCAGTGCGCTGGGTGGGTCAGAGAACACTGAAGCTTTCTTT.

This clonotype turned up a few times. The chain joins TRBV30 to TRBJ1-2; 12 bases align to TRBD1. The CDR3 loop spans 15 amino acids. V shed 8 bases, J shed 4 bases, and the junction held 11 bases outside the gene matches. Germline V lookup: CDR1 GTSNPN, CDR2 SVGIG (reference sequence). This CDR3 is CATEWGQGASYGYTF. CDR3 sequence (DNA): TGTGCCACCGAATGGGGACAGGGGGCATCCTATGGCTACACCTTC.

In its sample, this clonotype was seen many times. This sequence joins TRBV7-6 and TRBJ2-2; TRBD2 aligns across 11 bases. V dropped 6 bases and J dropped 0; count of bases not matched to a gene: 3. CDR1 and CDR2 (germline): SGHVS, FNYEAQ. The CDR3 spans 16 residues. The CDR3 sequence: CASRPTSGANTGELFF. CDR3 nucleotides: TGTGCCAGCAGACCGACTAGCGGGGCGAACACCGGGGAGCTGTTTTTT.

This clonotype has more than one count but fewer than ten. This sequence joins TRBV2 and TRBJ1-2; the D gene is possibly TRBD1 (5 bases). V lost 3 bases, J lost 6 bases, and 8 bases lay in between. This CDR3 has 12 amino acids. Germline V gene lookup returns CDR1 SNHLY and CDR2 FYNNEI. Here the CDR3 reads CASSDQGDGYTF. The CDR3, as DNA: TGTGCCAGCAGTGATCAGGGAGATGGCTACACCTTC.

This clonotype was counted at least ten times. This sequence joins TRBV19 and TRBJ1-1; D uncertain. V was shortened by 9 bases and J by 4 bases, with 15 bases between the two germline ends. The CDR3 runs 13 residues. Germline-derived CDR1 and CDR2 are LNHDA and SQIVND (reference sequence). The CDR3 sequence: CASSPGWGTEAFF. The CDR3 DNA follows: TGTGCCAGCAGTCCGGGGTGGGGCACTGAAGCTTTCTTT.

The V call is TRBV18, the J call TRBJ2-7, with unresolved D. Trimming stripped 0 bases from V and 3 bases from J, with 9 bases between. The CDR3 totals 14 residues. CDR1 and CDR2 from the germline V gene are KGHSH and LQKENI. The CDR3 region is CASSPPSGYYEQYF. As DNA, the CDR3 is TGTGCCAGCTCACCACCGTCGGGCTACTACGAGCAGTACTTC.

At least ten counts were recorded for this clonotype. This chain connects TRBV6-5 to TRBJ2-4; TRBD1 or TRBD2 may be the D gene (5 bases each). Trimming cost V 4 bases and J 8 bases, with 15 bases left between them. Germline V gene data show CDR1 as MNHEY and CDR2 as SVGAGI. This CDR3 is 14 amino acids long. CDR3 coding DNA: TGTGCCAGCAGTTCTACGGCCGGGGCAGACATTCAGTACTTC. Translating it yields CASSSTAGADIQYF.

This clonotype was seen a handful of times. This chain joins TRBV5-5 and TRBJ2-7; a weak D match, TRBD2 (5 bases). V was pared by 0 bases and J by 5 bases, with 15 bases between. This CDR3 is built from 15 residues. Germline lookup yields CDR1 SGHKS and CDR2 YYEKEE (reference sequence). CDR3 in amino acids: CASSLEDGRGHEQYF. The CDR3, as DNA: TGTGCCAGCAGCTTGGAGGACGGGCGAGGGCACGAGCAGTACTTC.

The rearrangement links TRBV19 to TRBJ2-7; 10 bases match TRBD2. The V segment lost 5 bases and the J segment 5 bases; nucleotides outside the gene matches: 9. This CDR3 contains 15 residues. Germline V gives CDR1 LNHDA, CDR2 SQIVND (reference sequence). For the CDR3, the DNA is TGTGCCAGTAGTTCACTAGCGGGGTCCACCGACGAGCAGTACTTC. It translates to CASSSLAGSTDEQYF.

The J gene is TRBJ2-7, the V gene TRBV27; 7 nucleotides agree with TRBD2. After removal of 5 bases from V and 3 bases from J, the junction contained 10 bases not matched to a gene. The CDR3 extends over 15 amino acids. CDR1 MNHEY and CDR2 SMNVEV come from the germline V gene (reference sequence). The DNA of the CDR3 is TGTGCCAGCAGTGACGGGGGGTCTGCTTACTACGAGCAGTACTTC. It translates to CASSDGGSAYYEQYF.

This clonotype was picked up many times. The V call is TRBV12-3 or TRBV12-4, the J call TRBJ2-4; possibly TRBD2 for D (6 bases). The V end was cut by 7 bases, the J end by 9 bases, with 22 bases between. There are 15 residues in the CDR3. The CDR3 DNA reads TGTGCCAGCACCAAACGGCAAGGTGGTAGCGGCATTCAGTACTTC. It specifies CASTKRQGGSGIQYF.

This clonotype was observed a handful of times. This chain links TRBV30 with TRBJ1-2; D is undetermined. With 0 bases removed from V and 9 bases from J, the gap between germline ends came to 11 bases. The CDR3 runs to 12 residues. Germline V gene lookup returns CDR1 GTSNPN and CDR2 SVGIG (reference sequence). The CDR3 loop reads CAWSVAETRYTF. In DNA form, the CDR3 reads TGTGCCTGGAGTGTAGCGGAAACGCGCTACACCTTC.

This clonotype was detected ten times or more. V and J are TRBV6-1 and TRBJ2-5; TRBD2 matches at 12 bases. Germline CDR1 reads MNHNS; CDR2 reads SASEGT. The CDR3 is made up of 16 amino acids. V gave up 6 bases and J gave up 5 bases; unmatched junction bases: 10. Written as DNA, the CDR3 is TGTGCCAGCAGAACGACTAGCGGGGGAGTATCGGAGACCCAGTACTTC. This encodes CASRTTSGGVSETQYF.

The V and J genes are TRBV6-1 and TRBJ2-2; 9 nucleotides match TRBD1. The germline CDR1 and CDR2 sequences are MNHNS and SASEGT. V lost 6 bases and J lost 3; bases outside the gene matches: 5. The CDR3 covers 15 residues. CDR3 loop: CASRTGTGYTGELFF. CDR3 in DNA: TGTGCCAGCAGAACCGGGACAGGGTACACCGGGGAGCTGTTTTTT.

Ten or more counts support this clonotype. V usage is TRBV25-1 and J usage is TRBJ1-1, with D maybe TRBD1 (5 bases). There are 13 residues in the CDR3. From germline, CDR1 is MGHDK and CDR2 SYGVNS. Between the trimmed V and J ends, which lost 6 bases and 5 bases, there was a span of 13 bases. Here the CDR3 reads CASRGWGETEAFF. The CDR3 nucleotides are TGTGCCAGCAGGGGGTGGGGGGAGACTGAAGCTTTCTTT. Supplemented by reference TRBV25-1 and TRBJ1-1, the full variable domain reads EADIYQTPRYLVIGTGKKITLECSQTMGHDKMYWYQQDPGMELHLIHYSYGVNSTEKGDLSSESTVSRIRTEHFPLTLESARPSHTSQYLCASRGWGETEAFFGQGTRLTVV.

The chain couples TRBV7-8 to TRBJ2-7; D perhaps matches TRBD1 (7 bases). The CDR3 has 15 residues. Germline values: CDR1 SGHVS, CDR2 FQNEAQ. Trimming removed 4 bases from V and 2 bases from J, with 15 bases in between. This CDR3 reads CASSSTGRTPYEQYF. CDR3 bases: TGTGCCAGCAGCTCGACAGGGAGGACCCCCTACGAGCAGTACTTC.

The chain uses TRBV12-3 or TRBV12-4 and TRBJ2-3; D uncertain. Deletions cut 7 bases from V and 3 bases from J, with 8 bases between. The CDR3 length is 12 residues. CDR3: CASKGYTDTQYF. CDR3 DNA sequence: TGTGCCAGCAAGGGCTATACAGATACGCAGTATTTT.

This clonotype was seen a handful of times. J is TRBJ2-5 and V is TRBV20-1; perhaps D is TRBD1 or TRBD2 (5 bases each). This CDR3 has 14 residues. Trimming took off 0 bases at V and 4 bases at J, with 12 bases between the two ends. Germline CDR1 is DFQATT and CDR2 is SNEGSKA (reference sequence). The CDR3 region has the DNA TGCAGTGCTAGAGATCCCCAGGGACGAGAGACCCAGTACTTC. This codes for CSARDPQGRETQYF.